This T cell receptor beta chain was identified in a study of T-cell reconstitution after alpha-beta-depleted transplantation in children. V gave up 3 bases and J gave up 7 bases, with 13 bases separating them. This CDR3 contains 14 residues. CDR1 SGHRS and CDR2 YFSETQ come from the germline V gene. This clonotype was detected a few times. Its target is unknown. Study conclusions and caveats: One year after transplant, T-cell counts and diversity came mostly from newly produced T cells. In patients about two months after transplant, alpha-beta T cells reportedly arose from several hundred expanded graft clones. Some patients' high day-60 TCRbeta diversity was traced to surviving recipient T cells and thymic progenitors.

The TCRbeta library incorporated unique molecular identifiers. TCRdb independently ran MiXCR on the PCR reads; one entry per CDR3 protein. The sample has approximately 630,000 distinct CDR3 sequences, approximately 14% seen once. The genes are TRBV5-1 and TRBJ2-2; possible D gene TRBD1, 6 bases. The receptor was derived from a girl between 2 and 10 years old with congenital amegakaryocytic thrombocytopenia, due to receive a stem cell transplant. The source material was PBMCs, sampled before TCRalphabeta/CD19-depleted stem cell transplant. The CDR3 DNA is TGCGCCAGCAGCTCGTTGCAGGGGCGCGGGGAGCTGTTTTTT. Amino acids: CASSSLQGRGELFF. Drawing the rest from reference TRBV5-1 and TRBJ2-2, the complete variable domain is KAGVTQTPRYLIKTRGQQVTLSCSPISGHRSVSWYQQTPGQGLQFLFEYFSETQRNKGNFPGRFSGRQFSNSRSEMNVSTLELGDSALYLCASSSLQGRGELFFGEGSRLTVL.